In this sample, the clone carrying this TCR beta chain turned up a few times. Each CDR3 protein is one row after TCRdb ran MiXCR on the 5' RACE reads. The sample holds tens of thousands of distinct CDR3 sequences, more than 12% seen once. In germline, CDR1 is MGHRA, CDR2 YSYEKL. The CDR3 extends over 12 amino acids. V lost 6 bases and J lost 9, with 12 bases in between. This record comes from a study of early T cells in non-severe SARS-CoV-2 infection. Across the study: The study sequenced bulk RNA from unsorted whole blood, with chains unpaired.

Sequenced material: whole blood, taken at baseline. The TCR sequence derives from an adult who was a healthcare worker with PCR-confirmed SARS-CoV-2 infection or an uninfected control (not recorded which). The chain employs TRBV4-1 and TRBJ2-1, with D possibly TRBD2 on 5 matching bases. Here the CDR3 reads CASRSAAGEQFF. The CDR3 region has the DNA TGCGCCAGCAGGTCGGCCGCGGGTGAGCAGTTCTTC.